Each of the 25 T cell receptor beta chains below was sequenced from the same sample in a study of response to subunit inactivated influenza vaccine. TCRdb analysed the RT-PCR reads with MiXCR anew, one entry per CDR3 protein. This table has over 750,000 distinct CDR3 sequences, about 20% appearing once. The sample here was PBMCs from blood, taken approximately 5 days after vaccination. Receptors were obtained from a man aged 45-65 years who received an inactivated influenza vaccine.

This sequence joins TRBV4-3 and TRBJ2-3, with 7 bases matching TRBD1. V gave up 0 bases and J gave up 2 bases; unmatched junction bases: 5. CDR3 length: 16 residues. Germline values: CDR1 LGHNA, CDR2 YSLEER. CDR3 in DNA: TGCGCCAGCAGCCAAGAACAGGGGTCCTACACAGATACGCAGTATTTT. Translation gives CASSQEQGSYTDTQYF.

This chain links TRBV5-1 with TRBJ2-3; 11 bases agree with TRBD2. V gave up 3 bases and J gave up 3 bases; unmatched junction bases: 3. CDR1 and CDR2 (germline): SGHRS, YFSETQ. This CDR3 contains 15 residues. The CDR3 loop is CASSSGLAETDTQYF. CDR3 DNA sequence: TGCGCCAGCAGCTCGGGACTAGCGGAGACAGATACGCAGTATTTT. Looking up the rest from reference TRBV5-1 and TRBJ2-3 gives the full variable domain: KAGVTQTPRYLIKTRGQQVTLSCSPISGHRSVSWYQQTPGQGLQFLFEYFSETQRNKGNFPGRFSGRQFSNSRSEMNVSTLELGDSALYLCASSSGLAETDTQYFGPGTRLTVL.

This clonotype came up a few times. The genes are TRBV12-3 or TRBV12-4 and TRBJ2-5; D ambiguous. Deletions cut 5 bases from V and 5 bases from J, with 9 bases between. This CDR3 has 12 residues. The CDR3 protein is CASSVPQETQYF. The CDR3 DNA follows: TGTGCCAGCAGTGTCCCCCAGGAGACCCAGTACTTC.

Only a few counts were recorded for this clonotype. The J gene is TRBJ2-7, the V gene TRBV10-3; no firm D call. This CDR3 region has 13 residues. V was pared by 0 bases and J by 3 bases, with 6 bases between. Germline-derived CDR1 and CDR2 are ENHRY and SYGVKD. The CDR3 DNA is TGTGCCATCAGTGAGTCGTACGACTACGAGCAGTACTTC. Translated: CAISESYDYEQYF.

This clonotype occurred many times. The gene calls are TRBV5-6 and TRBJ2-5, with D hard to call. CDR3 length: 13 amino acids. V was pared by 5 bases and J by 2 bases, with 10 bases between. Germline assignment: CDR1 SGHDT and CDR2 YYEEEE. Here the CDR3 DNA reads TGTGCCAGCAGTTTAGGGAATCAAGAGACCCAGTACTTC. It yields the protein CASSLGNQETQYF.

This chain joins TRBV7-9 and TRBJ1-1; D is possibly TRBD1 (6 bases). The CDR3 covers 15 residues. Germline V gene lookup returns CDR1 SEHNR and CDR2 FQNEAQ (reference sequence). Trimming stripped 0 bases from V and 0 bases from J, with 8 bases between. The DNA of the CDR3 is TGTGCCAGCAGCTTAGCGGGGGCACTGAACACTGAAGCTTTCTTT. It yields the protein CASSLAGALNTEAFF.

This clonotype turned up a few times. The rearrangement links TRBV12-3 or TRBV12-4 to TRBJ2-7, with TRBD1 as a possible D gene (5 bases). The germline V and J ends were trimmed by 4 bases and 0 bases, with 10 bases remaining between them. CDR3 length: 14 residues. The CDR3 nucleotides read TGTGCCAGCAGTTCCAGGGCCCTCTCCTACGAGCAGTACTTC. It specifies CASSSRALSYEQYF.

The CDR3 loop reads CASSRDYRSGANVLTF. For the CDR3, the DNA is TGTGCCAGTAGCCGGGATTACCGCTCTGGGGCCAACGTCCTGACTTTC. The chain combines TRBV19 with TRBJ2-6; maybe TRBD2 (5 bases). Germline CDR1 LNHDA, CDR2 SQIVND (reference sequence). There are 16 residues in the CDR3. The V gene lost 6 bases and the J gene lost 0 bases, with 12 bases spanning the gap.

The chain recombines TRBV5-1 with TRBJ2-5; D perhaps matches TRBD2 (6 bases). The V end lost 0 bases, the J end lost 0 bases, and 9 bases lay between the germline ends. Germline V gene lookup returns CDR1 SGHRS and CDR2 YFSETQ. The CDR3 has 15 amino acids. The CDR3 loop is CASSLGGGDQETQYF. The DNA for the CDR3 is TGCGCCAGCAGCTTGGGTGGCGGGGACCAAGAGACCCAGTACTTC.

The gene calls are TRBV6-2 or TRBV6-3 and TRBJ2-1; 9 nucleotides line up with TRBD1. V gave up 6 bases and J gave up 3 bases; unmatched junction bases: 9. The V gene's germline CDR1 is MNHEY and CDR2 SVGEGT. This CDR3 spans 16 amino acids. The CDR3 DNA sequence: TGTGCCAGCAGACCCTGGACAGGGGCCTTCTACAATGAGCAGTTCTTC. Residues: CASRPWTGAFYNEQFF.

This clonotype was seen a few times. This chain uses TRBV6-1 with TRBJ2-2, with D possibly being TRBD2 (6 bases). This CDR3 spans 14 amino acids. The V gene's germline CDR1 is MNHNS and CDR2 SASEGT. V was clipped by 5 bases and J by 4 bases, with 11 bases between them. Here the CDR3 DNA reads TGTGCCAGCAGTCCGACTAGTTCCACCGGGGAGCTGTTTTTT. This sequence encodes CASSPTSSTGELFF.

This clonotype appeared many times. V and J are TRBV12-3 or TRBV12-4 and TRBJ2-7; no clear D gene. The CDR3 sequence is 12 residues long. Trimming pared 4 bases from V and 2 bases from J, leaving 6 bases between. CDR3 region: CASSSPAYEQYF. The CDR3 DNA reads TGTGCCAGCAGTTCCCCTGCCTACGAGCAGTACTTC.

CDR3 loop: CAISGGSGGLRTYEQYF. The CDR3 bases are TGTGCCATCAGTGGAGGTAGCGGGGGGCTGAGGACCTACGAGCAGTACTTC. The chain has TRBV10-3 and TRBJ2-7; 10 bases map to TRBD2. V trimming: 4 bases; J trimming: 2 bases; junction bases outside the gene matches: 11. This CDR3 has 17 residues. From germline, CDR1 is ENHRY and CDR2 SYGVKD.

This clonotype was counted a few times. The rearrangement uses TRBV20-1 and TRBJ2-7; 8 bases agree with TRBD2. The CDR3 runs 15 residues. V gave up 1 base and J gave up 6 bases; unmatched junction bases: 11. Per germline, CDR1 DFQATT and CDR2 SNEGSKA (reference sequence). Here the CDR3 reads CSARVLAASLGEQYF. CDR3 coding DNA: TGCAGTGCTAGAGTACTAGCGGCGTCCTTGGGCGAGCAGTACTTC.

This clonotype was counted only a few times. The chain uses TRBV6-1 and TRBJ2-3; D remains ambiguous. The CDR3 covers 13 residues. V lost 8 bases to trimming and J lost 3 bases, with 12 bases between them. Germline lookup yields CDR1 MNHNS and CDR2 SASEGT. CDR3 in DNA: TGTGCCAGCGCCGCGACATTAACAGATACGCAGTATTTT. It yields the protein CASAATLTDTQYF.

V usage is TRBV7-8 and J usage is TRBJ2-2; 8 nucleotides align to TRBD1. Germline values: CDR1 SGHVS, CDR2 FQNEAQ. V lost 6 bases to trimming and J lost 1 base; unmatched junction nucleotides: 13. The CDR3 consists of 18 residues. Here the CDR3 reads CASRLNRGINLNTGELFF. CDR3 DNA sequence: TGTGCCAGCAGGCTGAACAGGGGGATTAACTTGAACACCGGGGAGCTGTTTTTT. Supplemented by reference TRBV7-8 and TRBJ2-2, the full variable domain reads GAGVSQSPRYKVAKRGQDVALRCDPISGHVSLFWYQQALGQGPEFLTYFQNEAQLDKSGLPSDRFFAERPEGSVSTLKIQRTQQEDSAVYLCASRLNRGINLNTGELFFGEGSRLTVL.

A few counts support this clonotype. This chain connects TRBV20-1 to TRBJ1-4, with unresolved D. Germline CDR1 and CDR2: DFQATT and SNEGSKA (reference sequence). Trimming took 4 bases from V and 4 from J, leaving 7 bases between them. The CDR3 is 12 amino acids. CDR3 region: CSAMGRNEKLFF. CDR3 coding DNA: TGCAGTGCTATGGGCCGTAATGAAAAACTGTTTTTT.

This chain links TRBV11-2 with TRBJ2-5; a weak D match, TRBD1 (5 bases). Trimming removed 5 bases from V and 7 bases from J, with 8 bases in between. This CDR3 spans 11 amino acids. Germline V CDR1 and CDR2: SGHAT, FQNNGV. For the CDR3, the DNA is TGTGCCAGCAGCGTCACAGGGACCCAGTACTTC. Translated, it gives CASSVTGTQYF.

This chain uses TRBV6-5 with TRBJ2-2; TRBD1 agrees at 7 bases. CDR3 length equals 19 residues. Germline values: CDR1 MNHEY, CDR2 SVGAGI. Unmatched junction bases numbered 14, after V lost 2 bases and J lost 2 bases. The CDR3 DNA reads as TGTGCCAGCAGTTACGCGAGAACTCCGGGACAGAAAAACACCGGGGAGCTGTTTTTT. It encodes CASSYARTPGQKNTGELFF.

The chain carries TRBV18 and TRBJ1-3; D not resolved. The germline gives CDR1 KGHSH, CDR2 LQKENI. The CDR3 runs 15 residues. Trimming removed 5 bases at V and 4 bases at J, with 15 bases between. CDR3 region: CASSAGPSLGNTIYF. CDR3 bases: TGTGCCAGCTCAGCCGGGCCGTCTCTCGGAAACACCATATATTTT.

This clonotype was counted only a few times. CDR3 residues: CATSREGGGGYGYTF. DNA for the CDR3: TGTGCCACCAGCAGAGAAGGTGGGGGAGGCTATGGCTACACCTTC. This rearrangement joins TRBV15 to TRBJ1-2, with D perhaps matching TRBD1 (5 bases). The V end was cut by 0 bases, the J end by 4 bases, with 12 bases between. The CDR3 is 15 amino acids. CDR1 and CDR2 from the germline V gene are LNHNV and YYDKDF (reference sequence).

In this sample, this clonotype turned up a few times. CDR3 loop: CASRGGQYEQFF. The CDR3 nucleotides are TGTGCCAGCAGGGGTGGCCAATATGAGCAGTTCTTC. The chain combines TRBV12-3 or TRBV12-4 with TRBJ2-1; D ambiguous. This CDR3 spans 12 amino acids. Trimming left V 6 bases short and J 8 bases short, with 11 bases between.

The chain couples TRBV7-3 to TRBJ1-1, with D unresolved. Between the trimmed V and J ends, which lost 5 bases and 1 base, there was a span of 11 bases. Germline CDR1 and CDR2: SGHTA and FQGTGA. The length of the CDR3 is 14 residues. The CDR3 nucleotides are TGTGCCAGCAGCGCCCTGGGGAGGAACACTGAAGCTTTCTTT. Translated: CASSALGRNTEAFF. Using reference TRBV7-3 and TRBJ1-1 for the parts outside the CDR3, the full variable domain is GAGVSQTPSNKVTEKGKYVELRCDPISGHTALYWYRQSLGQGPEFLIYFQGTGAADDSGLPNDRFFAVRPEGSVSTLKIQRTERGDSAVYLCASSALGRNTEAFFGQGTRLTVV.

The chain recombines TRBV20-1 with TRBJ2-1; the D gene could be TRBD1 or TRBD2 (5 bases each). The CDR3 loop spans 16 amino acids. Germline V gene data show CDR1 as DFQATT and CDR2 as SNEGSKA (reference sequence). The V gene lost 2 bases and the J gene lost 0 bases, with 14 bases spanning the gap. This CDR3 reads CSARPGTESSYNEQFF. The CDR3 region has the DNA TGCAGTGCTAGACCCGGGACCGAGAGCTCCTACAATGAGCAGTTCTTC.

The V call is TRBV4-1, the J call TRBJ2-2; 8 nucleotides align to TRBD1. Losses at the gene ends were 3 bases for V and 9 bases for J; bases not matched to a gene: 9. The CDR3 is made up of 15 amino acids. The V gene's germline CDR1 is MGHRA and CDR2 YSYEKL. The chain's CDR3 is CASSHWTGRTRELFF. The CDR3 DNA sequence: TGCGCCAGCAGCCACTGGACAGGGAGGACCCGGGAGCTGTTTTTT.